A single sample gave rise to the 9 T cell receptor beta chains below, sequenced in a study of memory CD4+ T cells and cytomegalovirus serostatus. Single viable CD3+CD4+CD8-CD45RO+ cells were sorted as the memory CD4+ T cells. Clones were read by immunoSEQ multiplex PCR, and TCRdb kept only the in-frame ones, dropping some. The table records 40,000 to 50,000 clones, 76% of them present only once. Sequencing was done on a sample of memory CD4+ T cells from blood. The receptors stem from an adult in good health and CMV-seronegative.

This chain links TRBV11-2 with TRBJ1-4; D is undetermined. V was cut by 5 bases and J by 0 bases, with 10 bases left in between. CDR3 length: 15 amino acids. Germline V gene sequence: CDR1 SGHAT, CDR2 FQNNGV. CDR3 nucleotides: TGTGCCAGCAGCCGTGCGGGGTCAACTAATGAAAAACTGTTTTTT. This encodes CASSRAGSTNEKLFF.

The gene calls are TRBV2 and TRBJ1-1; no clear D gene. Germline CDR1 SNHLY, CDR2 FYNNEI. The ends were cut back, 4 bases at V and 4 bases at J, with 10 bases in the middle. The CDR3 totals 13 residues. The DNA of the CDR3 is TGTGCCAGCAGTGCGGGCAGAAGCACTGAAGCTTTCTTT. It codes for CASSAGRSTEAFF.

The chain uses TRBV29-1 and TRBJ2-1, with a tentative D call TRBD2 (7 bases). In germline, CDR1 is SQVTM, CDR2 ANQGSEA. The CDR3 is made up of 14 amino acids. Trimming took off 7 bases at V and 5 bases at J, with 18 bases between the two ends. CDR3 DNA sequence: TGCAGCGGGGGGGGGCGGGGGCCTCACAATGAGCAGTTCTTC. This gives the protein CSGGGRGPHNEQFF.

The gene calls are TRBV7-9 and TRBJ1-3, with D unresolved. Trimming took 3 bases from V and 0 from J, leaving 9 bases between them. Germline V gene lookup returns CDR1 SEHNR and CDR2 FQNEAQ (reference sequence). The CDR3 has 15 amino acids. Here the CDR3 DNA reads TGTGCCAGCAGCTTGCGGGAGAACTCTGGAAACACCATATATTTT. Protein product: CASSLRENSGNTIYF. Using reference TRBV7-9 and TRBJ1-3 for the parts outside the CDR3, the full variable domain is DTGVSQNPRHKITKRGQNVTFRCDPISEHNRLYWYRQTLGQGPEFLTYFQNEAQLEKSRLLSDRFSAERPKGSFSTLEIQRTEQGDSAMYLCASSLRENSGNTIYFGEGSWLTVV.

J is TRBJ1-2 and V is TRBV6-1, with 9 bases that match TRBD1. This CDR3 is built from 16 residues. Looked up from germline, CDR1 is MNHNS and CDR2 is SASEGT. The trim removed 2 bases at V and 8 bases at J, leaving 12 bases unmatched. In nucleotides, the CDR3 is TGTGCCAGCAGTGAATCAACCGGGACAGGGATCCGCGGCTACACCTTC. Translated: CASSESTGTGIRGYTF.

V and J are TRBV28 and TRBJ1-5; 12 bases line up with TRBD1. The CDR3 covers 14 residues. V lost 8 bases, J lost 3 bases, and 2 bases stayed unmatched. Germline V gene lookup returns CDR1 MDHEN and CDR2 SYDVKM. DNA for the CDR3: TGTGCCAGCGGGACAGGGGGCTCCAATCAGCCCCAGCATTTT. It specifies CASGTGGSNQPQHF. The full variable domain, its missing parts supplied by reference TRBV28 and TRBJ1-5, is DVKVTQSSRYLVKRTGEKVFLECVQDMDHENMFWYRQDPGLGLRLIYFSYDVKMKEKGDIPEGYSVSREKKERFSLILESASTNQTSMYLCASGTGGSNQPQHFGDGTRLSIL.

The rearrangement links TRBV6-1 to TRBJ2-3; the D is unclear. The CDR3 extends over 10 amino acids. V was clipped by 6 bases and J by 5 bases, with 3 bases between them. From germline, CDR1 is MNHNS and CDR2 SASEGT. The CDR3 sequence: CASRGDTQYF. CDR3 bases: TGTGCCAGCAGGGGAGATACGCAGTATTTT.

V gene TRBV18 combines with J gene TRBJ2-3; D is ambiguous. CDR3 length: 14 amino acids. Looked up from germline, CDR1 is KGHSH and CDR2 is LQKENI. V was cut by 2 bases and J by 4 bases, with 10 bases left in between. The CDR3 sequence is CASSPGGGADTQYF. Written as DNA, the CDR3 is TGTGCCAGCTCACCAGGCGGTGGCGCAGATACGCAGTATTTT.

The genes are TRBV7-3 and TRBJ2-2; unclear D gene. The CDR3 length is 15 residues. Germline assignment: CDR1 SGHTA and CDR2 FQGTGA. The V and J ends lost 2 bases and 3 bases respectively, with 10 bases between them. The CDR3 loop reads CASSLLVGHTGELFF. The CDR3 region has the DNA TGTGCCAGCAGCTTACTAGTTGGCCACACCGGGGAGCTGTTTTTT.